This section outlines one TCR beta chain sequence together with its context. The antigen is undetermined. These data are taken from a study of CD8 T cells in Susac syndrome. The overall study: When blood was drawn, the patients with Susac syndrome were therapy-naive, on corticosteroids, or on intravenous immunoglobulin alone. General study results and limits: When the CD4+ T cell repertoires of patients with Susac syndrome were examined, they did not show any clonal expansion.

TEMRA cells underwent FACS enrichment and CD8+ and CD4+ T cells underwent negative isolation. With random hexamers, reverse transcription was performed on roughly 0.5 to 1 ug of RNA. It was immunoSEQ multiplex PCR that amplified TCR beta CDR3 across 54 Vbeta and 13 Jbeta. TCRdb re-derived calls from the immunoSEQ multiplex PCR reads in MiXCR, one entry per CDR3 protein. The profile covers more than 150,000 distinct CDR3 sequences, with approximately 96% appearing a single time and more than 0.08% taken by the ten largest. V shed 4 bases, J shed 4 bases, and the junction held 4 bases outside the gene matches. Germline CDR1 SQVTM, CDR2 ANQGSEA. This CDR3 has 13 residues.

V and J are TRBV29-1 and TRBJ2-3, with 8 bases fitting TRBD2. Specimen: CD4+ T cells from PBMCs. The source of this sequence is a human donor with Susac syndrome. The DNA of the CDR3 is TGCAGCGTTGGAAGCGGGGGAGCAGATACGCAGTATTTT. Protein sequence: CSVGSGGADTQYF.